The 8 T cell receptor beta chains presented below share a single source sample, sequenced in a study of CD8 T cells in ankylosing spondylitis listed by TCRdb under 2017. Study-wide findings and limitations: Blood from ankylosing spondylitis patients appeared to be characterized by a TCR beta motif made up of several highly homologous amino acid variants.

These receptors have no known antigen. Library prep was done by 5' RACE. TCRdb shows the sequencer as Illumina HiSeq 2500. The public reads were reprocessed in TCRdb via fastp at Q25 and MiXCR, keeping in-frame beta chains. Each entry is one CDR3 protein sequence, shown with its most common DNA and genes. The sample table contains around 390,000 distinct CDR3 sequences; only one count was recorded for approximately 20% of them. The top ten clones comprise 15% to 20% of the sample. The sequencing sample was made of blood, either unsorted or a sorted T cell fraction (not recorded which). These receptors all come from a male donor with ankylosing spondylitis.

In its sample, this clonotype was seen many times. The J gene is TRBJ2-3, the V gene TRBV29-1, with 8 bases aligning to TRBD1. Germline CDR1 is SQVTM and CDR2 is ANQGSEA. V lost 7 bases, J lost 4 bases, and 7 bases stayed unmatched. This CDR3 contains 13 residues. CDR3 protein: CSGRTGPADTQYF. The CDR3 coding sequence is TGCAGCGGCCGGACAGGGCCCGCAGATACGCAGTATTTT.

The rearrangement links TRBV11-2 to TRBJ2-2; no clear D gene. The CDR3 has 15 amino acids. Trimming took 5 bases from V and 1 from J, leaving 11 bases between them. Germline V lookup: CDR1 SGHAT, CDR2 FQNNGV. CDR3 sequence: CASSRASWNTGELFF. In DNA form, the CDR3 reads TGTGCCAGCAGCCGGGCCTCCTGGAACACCGGGGAGCTGTTTTTT.

This sequence joins TRBV12-3 or TRBV12-4 and TRBJ2-1; D unclear. Between the trimmed V and J ends, which lost 0 bases and 12 bases, there was a span of 12 bases. There are 13 residues in the CDR3. CDR3 coding DNA: TGTGCCAGCAGTTTAGCGGGTGAATTTGGGCAGTTCTTC. Translating gives CASSLAGEFGQFF.

The rearrangement joins TRBV11-3 to TRBJ1-1; no reliable D call. The CDR3 runs to 14 residues. The germline V gene encodes CDR1 SGHNT and CDR2 YENEEA. V lost 5 bases and J 3 bases, leaving 13 bases between the germline ends. The CDR3 DNA reads TGTGCCAGCAGCCACGGTGGGCGAGACACTGAAGCTTTCTTT. It encodes CASSHGGRDTEAFF.

CDR3 region: CASRKTGTDTQYF. Here the CDR3 DNA reads TGTGCCAGCAGAAAGACTGGCACAGATACGCAGTATTTT. The chain recombines TRBV7-2 with TRBJ2-3; D uncertain. Germline V gene lookup returns CDR1 SGHTA and CDR2 FQGNSA. The CDR3 loop spans 13 amino acids. V lost 6 bases to trimming and J lost 1 base, with 8 bases between them.

This clonotype came up a few times. The V and J genes are TRBV2 and TRBJ2-7, with D perhaps TRBD1 (6 bases). Trimming cost V 7 bases and J 0 bases, with 10 bases left between them. There are 13 residues in the CDR3. CDR1 SNHLY and CDR2 FYNNEI come from the germline V gene. CDR3 sequence: CASIQGNSYEQYF. In DNA, the CDR3 is TGTGCCAGCATTCAGGGGAACTCCTACGAGCAGTACTTC.

This clonotype was observed a handful of times. V usage is TRBV20-1 and J usage is TRBJ2-1; tentative D call: TRBD2 (5 bases). The germline V gene has CDR1 DFQATT and CDR2 SNEGSKA (reference sequence). Between the trimmed V and J ends, which lost 0 bases and 2 bases, there was a span of 14 bases. The CDR3 is made up of 16 amino acids. The CDR3 reads CSARDSGSGTYNEQFF. The CDR3 DNA sequence: TGCAGTGCTAGAGATTCCGGCAGCGGTACCTACAATGAGCAGTTCTTC.

The chain carries TRBV25-1 and TRBJ1-2; D is perhaps TRBD1 (5 bases). Trimming removed 8 bases from V and 10 bases from J, with 23 bases in between. The V gene's germline CDR1 is MGHDK and CDR2 SYGVNS. This CDR3 region has 14 residues. CDR3 sequence (DNA): TGTGCCAGCGGAGCCGGGACGCCCGTTGATGTCTACACCTTC. Translating it yields CASGAGTPVDVYTF.